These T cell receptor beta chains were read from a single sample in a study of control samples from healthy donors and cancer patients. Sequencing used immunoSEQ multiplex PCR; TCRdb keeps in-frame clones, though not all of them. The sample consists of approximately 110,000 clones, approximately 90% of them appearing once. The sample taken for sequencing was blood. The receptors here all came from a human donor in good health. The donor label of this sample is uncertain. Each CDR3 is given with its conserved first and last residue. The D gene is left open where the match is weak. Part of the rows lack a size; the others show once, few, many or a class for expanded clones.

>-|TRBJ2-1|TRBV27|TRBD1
TGTGCCAGCAGTAGACAGGGGGTGGCGAATGAGCAGTTCTTC
CASSRQGVANEQFF
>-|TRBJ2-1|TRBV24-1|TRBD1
TGTGCCACCAGTGGAACCGGACAGGGCATGGTTGATGAGCAGTTCTTC
CATSGTGQGMVDEQFF
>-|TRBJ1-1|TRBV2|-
TGTGCCAGCAGTGAAGTCGAACTGACTGAAGCTTTCTTT
CASSEVELTEAFF
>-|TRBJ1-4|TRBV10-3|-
TGTGCCATCAGTGACCAGGGAGGCCCCGCGGGGGAAAAACTGTTTTTT
CAISDQGGPAGEKLFF
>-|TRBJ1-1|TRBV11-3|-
TGTGCCAGCAGCCTACAGGGAAACACTGAAGCTTTCTTT
CASSLQGNTEAFF
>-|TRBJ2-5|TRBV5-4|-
TGTGCCAGCAGCTTGGTGGGCAGGGAAGAGACCCAGTACTTC
CASSLVGREETQYF
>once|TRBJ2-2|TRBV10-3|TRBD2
TGTGCCATCACCAAGCGGGGTACCGGGGAGCTGTTTTTT
CAITKRGTGELFF
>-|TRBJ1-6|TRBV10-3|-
TGTGCCATCCGAGGGGAAAATTCACCCCTCCACTTT
CAIRGENSPLHF
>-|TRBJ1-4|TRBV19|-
TGTGCCAGTAGTACAGGGGCTGTTCATGCAACTAATGAAAAACTGTTTTTT
CASSTGAVHATNEKLFF
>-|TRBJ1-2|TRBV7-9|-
TGTGCCAGCAGCTTAGACAGGGTTGTTGGCTACACCTTC
CASSLDRVVGYTF
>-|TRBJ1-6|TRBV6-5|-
TGTGCCAGCAGTTACTCGAAGGCCTCACCCCTCCACTTT
CASSYSKASPLHF
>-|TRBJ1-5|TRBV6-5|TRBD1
TGTGCCAGCAGTTACTCGGGACAGGGAAATCAGCCCCAGCATTTT
CASSYSGQGNQPQHF
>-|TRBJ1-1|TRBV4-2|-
TGTGCCAGCAGCCATCACAGGACTTTGAACACTGAAGCTTTCTTT
CASSHHRTLNTEAFF
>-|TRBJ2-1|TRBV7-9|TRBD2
TGTGCCAGCAGCCAATTAGGACTAGCGGGCGGGGGAGTGGATGAGCAGTTCTTC
CASSQLGLAGGGVDEQFF
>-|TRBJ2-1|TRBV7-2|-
TGTGCCAGCAGCTCCCTAGCAGAGGGACGTGAGCAGTTCTTC
CASSSLAEGREQFF
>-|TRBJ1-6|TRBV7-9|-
TGTGCCAGCAGCTTAGTAGGGGAATGGTCACCCCTCCACTTT
CASSLVGEWSPLHF
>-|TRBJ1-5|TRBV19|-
TGTGCCAGTAGTATAGGTGGAGGAAACAATCAGCCCCAGCATTTT
CASSIGGGNNQPQHF
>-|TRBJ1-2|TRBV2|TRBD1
TGTGCCAGCAGTCTACAGGGGGCGCTTGGCTACACCTTC
CASSLQGALGYTF
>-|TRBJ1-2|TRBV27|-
TGTGCCAGCAGATCTATCAGTTATGGCTACACCTTC
CASRSISYGYTF
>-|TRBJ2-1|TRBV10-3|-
TGTGCCATCAGGCAGTACAATGAGCAGCTCTTC
CAIRQYNEQLF
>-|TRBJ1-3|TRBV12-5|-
TGTGCTAGTGGTTTGGAAGCAGGGCCCGGAAACACCATATATTTT
CASGLEAGPGNTIYF
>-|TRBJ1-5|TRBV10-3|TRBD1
TGTGCCATCAGGGCCGGGACAGGTGATATTAGCAATCAGCCCCAGCATTTT
CAIRAGTGDISNQPQHF
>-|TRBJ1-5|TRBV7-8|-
TGTGCCAGCAGCTTAGAACTATGGGGAAGCAATCAGCCCCAGCATTTT
CASSLELWGSNQPQHF
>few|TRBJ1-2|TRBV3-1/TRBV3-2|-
TGTGCCAGCAGCCAAGAGTTCCAGGGTCCTAACTATGGCTACACCTTC
CASSQEFQGPNYGYTF
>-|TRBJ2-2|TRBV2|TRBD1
TGTGCCAGCGGACGGACAGGGCGCACCGGGGAGCTGTTTTTT
CASGRTGRTGELFF
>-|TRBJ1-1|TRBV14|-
TGTGCCAGCACCAAACAGCCTCGGGCTGAAGCTTTCTTT
CASTKQPRAEAFF
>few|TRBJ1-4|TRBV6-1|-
TGTGCCAGCAGTGAAGTCAGGGGCAAAAATGAAAAACTGTTTTTT
CASSEVRGKNEKLFF
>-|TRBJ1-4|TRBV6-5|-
TGTGCCAGCTCGCGGTTACGGGATGAAAAACTGTTTTTT
CASSRLRDEKLFF
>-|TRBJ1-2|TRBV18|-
TGTGCCAGCTCACCACTTTTGGACAGTAACTATGGCTACACCTTC
CASSPLLDSNYGYTF
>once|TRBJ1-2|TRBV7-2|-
TGTGCCAGCAGCACTACAAACAGGGACGGCTATGGCTACACCTTC
CASSTTNRDGYGYTF
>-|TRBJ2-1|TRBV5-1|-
TGCGCCAGCAGCCGGGAGAGGCCCTACAATGAGCAGTTCTTC
CASSRERPYNEQFF
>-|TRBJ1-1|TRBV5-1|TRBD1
TGCGCCAGCAGCATAGGGGGACAGTGGGGAGCTGAAGCTTTCTTT
CASSIGGQWGAEAFF
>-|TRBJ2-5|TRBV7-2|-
TGTGCCAGCAGTCAGAGACAACGGGAGACCCAGTACTTC
CASSQRQRETQYF
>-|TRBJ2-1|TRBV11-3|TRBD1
TGTGCCAGCAGTCGACAGGGGAATGAGCAGTTCTTC
CASSRQGNEQFF
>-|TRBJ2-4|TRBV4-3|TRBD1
TGCGCCAGCAGCCAAGCACAGGGGCTGGGGAACATTCAGTACTTC
CASSQAQGLGNIQYF
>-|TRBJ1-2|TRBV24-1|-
TGTGCCACCAGTGAATTTGACGGCTATGGCTACACCTTC
CATSEFDGYGYTF
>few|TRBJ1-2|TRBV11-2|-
TGTGCCAGCAGCTTGGGTCATTCCTCCTATGGCTACACCTTC
CASSLGHSSYGYTF
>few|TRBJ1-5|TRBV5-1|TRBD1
TGCGCCAGCAGCATAGGACAGGGGACTCAGCCCCAGCATTTT
CASSIGQGTQPQHF
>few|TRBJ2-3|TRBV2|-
TGTGCCAGCAGTGAATTGGAAGATACGCAGTATTTT
CASSELEDTQYF
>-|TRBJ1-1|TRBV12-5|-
TGTGCTAGTGGTCTACACATTTCGACGAACACTGAAGCTTTCTTT
CASGLHISTNTEAFF
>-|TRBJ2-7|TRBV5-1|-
TGCGCCAGCAGCCTCTCCTTCGGCCGGGGCAGAACCTACGAGCAGTACTTC
CASSLSFGRGRTYEQYF
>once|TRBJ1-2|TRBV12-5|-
TGTGCTAGTGGAGGAGGGTACGGCTATGGCTACACCTTC
CASGGGYGYGYTF
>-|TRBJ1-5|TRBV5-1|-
TGCGCCAGCAGCTTGGAGGCAGGGGCTCAGCCCCAGCATTTT
CASSLEAGAQPQHF
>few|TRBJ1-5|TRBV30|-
TGTGCCTGGAGTCTTCAGGGAGGCAATCAGCCCCAGCATTTT
CAWSLQGGNQPQHF
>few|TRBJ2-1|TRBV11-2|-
TGTGCCAGCAGCTTATATCTTGGGAGGAATGAGCAGTTCTTC
CASSLYLGRNEQFF
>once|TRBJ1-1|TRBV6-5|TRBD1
TGTGCCAGCAGTATCGGACAGGGGACGGCTTTCTTT
CASSIGQGTAFF
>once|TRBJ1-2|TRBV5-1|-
TGCGCCAGCAGCCCAGGCACCGCTAGCCAGGACTATGGCTACACCTTC
CASSPGTASQDYGYTF
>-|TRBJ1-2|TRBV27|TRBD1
TGTGCCAGCAGCCTTAGGCCGAGGACAGGGATGTCCTATGGCTACACCTTC
CASSLRPRTGMSYGYTF
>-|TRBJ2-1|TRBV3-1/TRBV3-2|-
TGTGCCAGCAGCCAAGCGGGACATGAGCAGTTCTTC
CASSQAGHEQFF
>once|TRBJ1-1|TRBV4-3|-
TGCGCCAGCAGCCAAGGGTTGGGGAGTGGGAACACTGAAGCTTTCTTT
CASSQGLGSGNTEAFF
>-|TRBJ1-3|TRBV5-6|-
TGTGCCAGCAGCTCCGGGGCGCGAGGAAACACCATATATTTT
CASSSGARGNTIYF
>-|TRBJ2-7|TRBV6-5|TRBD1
TGTGCCAGCTTGCCGGCGACAGGGGGCTCAAACGAGCAGTACTTC
CASLPATGGSNEQYF